The clone carrying this T cell receptor beta chain occurred many times. These data are taken from a study of T-cell memory formation after mild COVID-19. Researchers used 5'RACE with constant-segment primers to make TCR alpha and TCR beta cDNA libraries that carry sample barcodes and UMIs. One entry per CDR3 protein results from TCRdb running MiXCR on the 5' RACE reads. The data contain under 450,000 distinct CDR3 sequences, more than 20% of them singletons. The CDR3 is 15 residues long. The ends were cut back, 1 base at V and 2 bases at J, with 12 bases in the middle. CDR1 is SGHTA, CDR2 FQGTGA, per germline.

The source of this sequence is a man younger than 30 who had mild COVID-19 (a few samples of this study predate the infection). Cell type and time point are not known. The chain recombines TRBV7-3 with TRBJ2-7, with a possible D match to TRBD2 (5 bases). Input material: PBMCs or a T cell subset sorted from them (not recorded which). The CDR3 sequence: CASSLRRGPPYEQYF. In DNA form, the CDR3 reads TGTGCCAGCAGCTTAAGAAGAGGGCCCCCCTACGAGCAGTACTTC.